A selection of T cell receptor beta chains follows, all from one sample in a study of patients and donors after allogeneic stem cell transplantation. TCRdb processed the RT-PCR reads anew with MiXCR; each CDR3 protein has one entry. Of approximately 200,000 distinct CDR3 sequences in the sample, around 40% were seen once. Sequenced sample: blood, either unsorted or a sorted T cell fraction (not recorded which). These receptors came from a human donor who was either an allogeneic HSCT recipient or a stem cell or donor lymphocyte infusion donor (not recorded which). It is not recorded whose cells these are; they may come from a transplant donor. The CDR3 runs from the conserved cysteine through the conserved F or W. Each record gives: J gene, V gene, D gene, clone size, CDR3 protein, CDR3 DNA. A D gene is named only where the DNA matches it firmly. Part of the rows lack a size; the others show once, few, many or a class for expanded clones.

TRBJ2-2 | TRBV10-2 | - | - | CASSETRGYGELFF | TGCGCCAGCAGTGAGACAAGGGGGTACGGGGAGCTGTTTTTT
TRBJ1-2 | TRBV25-1 | - | few | CASSEYGNNYGYTF | TGTGCCAGCAGTGAATATGGAAACAACTATGGCTACACCTTC
TRBJ1-2 | TRBV5-1 | TRBD1 | - | CASSTGQGGNGYTF | TGCGCCAGCAGCACCGGACAGGGTGGGAATGGCTACACCTTC
TRBJ1-1 | TRBV7-2 | TRBD1 | - | CASSLPLTGGSGEAFF | TGTGCCAGCAGCTTACCCTTAACAGGGGGCTCGGGTGAAGCTTTCTTT
TRBJ1-4 | TRBV4-2 | - | once | CASSQDVRANEKLFF | TGTGCCAGCAGCCAAGATGTCCGGGCAAATGAAAAACTGTTTTTT
TRBJ1-2 | TRBV4-2 | - | - | CASSQLEGYSYGYTF | TGTGCCAGCAGCCAACTTGAGGGGTATTCCTATGGCTACACCTTC
TRBJ1-1 | TRBV7-2 | - | - | CASSLVRTLNTEAFF | TGTGCCAGCAGCTTAGTTCGAACTCTGAACACTGAAGCTTTCTTT
TRBJ1-4 | TRBV15 | TRBD1 | - | CATSRRTGGGEKLFF | TGTGCCACCAGCCGGAGAACAGGGGGCGGTGAAAAACTGTTTTTT
TRBJ2-1 | TRBV5-1 | - | - | CASSLFGTGDEQFF | TGCGCCAGCAGCTTATTCGGTACCGGGGATGAGCAGTTCTTC
TRBJ2-5 | TRBV28 | - | - | CASSLWDIQETQYF | TGTGCCAGCAGTTTATGGGACATCCAAGAGACCCAGTACTTC
TRBJ1-1 | TRBV12-3/TRBV12-4 | TRBD1 | few | CASRGTGGNPEAFF | TGTGCCAGCAGAGGGACAGGGGGCAACCCTGAAGCTTTCTTT
TRBJ1-5 | TRBV5-5 | - | - | CASSLQGYSNQPQHF | TGTGCCAGCAGCTTGCAGGGCTATAGCAATCAGCCCCAGCATTTT
TRBJ1-2 | TRBV12-3/TRBV12-4 | - | - | CASSLRRVREGYTF | TGTGCCAGCAGTTTACGTCGCGTTCGTGAGGGCTACACCTTC
TRBJ1-2 | TRBV27 | - | - | CASSALGVDYGYTF | TGTGCCAGCAGTGCCCTTGGGGTTGACTATGGCTACACCTTC
TRBJ1-6 | TRBV10-3 | TRBD1 | few | CAIRGTGDNSPLHF | TGTGCCATCAGGGGGACAGGAGATAATTCACCCCTCCACTTT
TRBJ2-1 | TRBV6-4 | - | - | CASSESPTNEQFF | TGTGCCAGCAGTGAATCACCCACTAATGAGCAGTTCTTC
TRBJ2-6 | TRBV27 | - | - | CASSLSGTGANVLTF | TGTGCCAGCAGTTTATCTGGGACTGGGGCCAACGTCCTGACTTTC
TRBJ2-3 | TRBV29-1 | - | - | CSVEEPGLYTQYF | TGCAGCGTTGAAGAGCCGGGCCTCTATACGCAGTATTTT
TRBJ1-5 | TRBV6-6 | TRBD1 | many | CASSYGQGNQPQHF | TGTGCCAGCAGTTACGGACAGGGCAATCAGCCCCAGCATTTT
TRBJ2-3 | TRBV5-1 | - | - | CASSYDIPYTDTQYF | TGCGCCAGCAGCTATGACATACCGTACACAGATACGCAGTATTTT
TRBJ2-3 | TRBV7-3 | TRBD2 | few | CASSASGGGVTPTDTQYF | TGTGCCAGCAGCGCCTCTGGCGGGGGGGTTACTCCGACAGATACGCAGTATTTT
TRBJ2-3 | TRBV5-1 | - | few | CASSLDSSSTDTQYF | TGCGCCAGCAGCTTGGACTCTTCTAGCACAGATACGCAGTATTTT
TRBJ1-6 | TRBV24-1 | - | - | CATSLGESPLHF | TGTGCCACCAGTCTCGGGGAATCACCCCTCCACTTT
TRBJ1-2 | TRBV7-9 | - | - | CASSHPAGFLNYGYTF | TGTGCCAGCAGCCACCCCGCCGGGTTTCTTAACTATGGCTACACCTTC
TRBJ1-1 | TRBV2 | - | few | CASSEVRRTEAFF | TGTGCCAGCAGTGAAGTTAGGAGGACTGAAGCTTTCTTT
TRBJ1-1 | TRBV15 | TRBD1 | - | CATSRVQGAGGTEAFF | TGTGCCACCAGCAGAGTTCAGGGGGCAGGAGGCACTGAAGCTTTCTTT
TRBJ2-2 | TRBV12-3/TRBV12-4 | - | - | CASHNENHRELFF | TGTGCCAGCCATAACGAAAATCACCGGGAGCTGTTTTTT
TRBJ2-5 | TRBV18 | - | few | CASSPLETQYF | TGTGCCAGCTCACCCCTGGAGACCCAGTACTTC
TRBJ1-4 | TRBV12-3/TRBV12-4 | TRBD1 | few | CASSLRGQGGGEKLFF | TGTGCCAGCAGTTTACGGGGACAGGGGGGAGGTGAAAAACTGTTTTTT
TRBJ1-2 | TRBV29-1 | TRBD1 | few | CSVNRGDYGYTF | TGCAGCGTCAACAGGGGGGACTATGGCTACACCTTC
TRBJ1-5 | TRBV24-1 | - | - | CATSDPSMADSSNQPQHF | TGTGCCACCAGTGATCCTTCCATGGCAGACTCTAGCAATCAGCCCCAGCATTTT
TRBJ1-1 | TRBV5-1 | - | - | CASSLGFFLENTEAFF | -
TRBJ1-5 | TRBV6-6 | - | - | CASSYDRSGASNQPQHF | TGTGCCAGCAGTTACGACAGGTCGGGTGCTAGCAATCAGCCCCAGCATTTT
TRBJ1-3 | TRBV5-1 | TRBD1 | few | CASSLRGQSGNTIYF | TGCGCCAGCAGCTTAAGGGGGCAAAGTGGAAACACCATATATTTT
TRBJ1-5 | TRBV6-1 | TRBD1 | many | CASRVTGDSNQPQHF | TGTGCCAGCAGGGTGACAGGGGATAGCAATCAGCCCCAGCATTTT
TRBJ1-1 | TRBV2 | - | - | CASSHRRQQNTEAFF | TGTGCCAGCAGTCACCGAAGACAGCAGAACACTGAAGCTTTCTTT
TRBJ1-6 | TRBV4-1 | - | - | CASSQGSSYNSPLHF | TGCGCCAGCAGCCAAGGGAGCTCCTATAATTCACCCCTCCACTTT
TRBJ2-3 | TRBV7-2 | - | - | CASSSSLRGPTDTQYF | TGTGCCAGCAGCTCATCCCTCCGGGGTCCCACAGATACGCAGTATTTT
TRBJ1-1 | TRBV5-6 | - | few | CASSFKGPNSATEAFF | TGTGCCAGCAGCTTTAAAGGCCCCAATTCGGCTACTGAAGCTTTCTTT
TRBJ1-4 | TRBV2 | - | - | CASGTTDRSANEKLFF | TGTGCCAGCGGAACAACGGACCGTTCGGCTAATGAAAAACTGTTTTTT
TRBJ1-2 | TRBV2 | - | - | CASSEGGSLSYNYGYTF | TGTGCCAGCAGTGAAGGGGGCAGTTTATCTTATAACTATGGCTACACCTTC
TRBJ1-1 | TRBV18 | TRBD1 | few | CASSPRTGEMNTEAFF | TGTGCCAGCTCACCGCGGACAGGAGAAATGAACACTGAAGCTTTCTTT
TRBJ1-1 | TRBV12-3/TRBV12-4 | - | few | CASSLSRGMNTEAFF | TGTGCCAGCAGTTTGTCCCGGGGAATGAACACTGAAGCTTTCTTT
TRBJ2-3 | TRBV4-2 | TRBD2 | few | CASSQDRLAYTQYF | TGTGCCAGCAGCCAAGATCGACTAGCATATACGCAGTATTTT
TRBJ1-2 | TRBV27 | TRBD1 | few | CASSLRGQVYGYTF | TGTGCCAGCAGTTTACGCGGACAGGTGTATGGCTACACCTTC
TRBJ1-6 | TRBV6-5 | - | - | CASSYSTTGNSPLHF | TGTGCCAGCAGTTACTCGACGACCGGGAATTCACCCCTCCACTTT
TRBJ2-1 | TRBV10-3 | TRBD2 | - | CAIRVTSGGYNEQFF | TGTGCCATCAGAGTGACTAGCGGGGGCTACAATGAGCAGTTCTTC
TRBJ1-2 | TRBV15 | - | few | CATSRDGGYYTF | TGTGCCACCAGCAGAGATGGGGGATACTACACCTTC
TRBJ2-3 | TRBV12-3/TRBV12-4 | - | - | CASSLTSEDTQYF | TGTGCCAGCAGTTTAACCTCAGAAGATACGCAGTATTTT
TRBJ2-3 | TRBV6-1 | TRBD2 | - | CASSHLGTTSTDTQYF | TGTGCCAGCAGTCACCTGGGGACTACTAGCACAGATACGCAGTATTTT
TRBJ1-2 | TRBV12-3/TRBV12-4 | TRBD1 | few | CASSLAGQQNYGYTF | TGTGCCAGCAGTTTAGCGGGACAGCAAAACTATGGCTACACCTTC
TRBJ1-6 | TRBV12-3/TRBV12-4 | - | - | CASSPGRANNSPLHF | TGTGCCAGCAGTCCGGGGAGGGCCAATAATTCACCCCTCCACTTT
TRBJ1-5 | TRBV6-6 | - | few | CASSLQGRGNQPQHF | TGTGCCAGCAGCCTACAGGGTAGGGGCAATCAGCCCCAGCATTTT
TRBJ2-3 | TRBV24-1 | - | few | CATSEDSRTSTDTQYF | TGTGCCACCAGTGAGGACAGCCGGACTAGCACAGATACGCAGTATTTT
TRBJ1-1 | TRBV20-1 | - | few | CSARDLLGLGRMNTEAFF | TGCAGTGCTAGAGATTTACTGGGACTTGGGCGTATGAACACTGAAGCTTTCTTT